This is a list of T cell receptor beta chains from one sample in a study of blood T cell repertoires in COVID-19. The assay was immunoSEQ multiplex PCR, and TCRdb's table has in-frame clones only and misses some. The repertoire holds fewer than 110,000 clones, with roughly nine tenths as singletons. The source material was peripheral blood. These receptors all come from a man aged 50 to 60 in a cohort sampled during active COVID-19. Each CDR3 is given with its conserved first and last residue. Each record gives: J gene, clone size, V gene, D gene, CDR3 protein, CDR3 DNA. A D gene is named only where the DNA matches it firmly. A clone size is listed for some rows: how often the clone was seen (once, few, many), or a class if it is expanded.

>TRBJ1-5|NA|TRBV19|NA
CASNLGQVSNQPQHF
TGTGCCAGTAATTTGGGGCAGGTTAGCAATCAGCCCCAGCATTTT
>TRBJ2-2|NA|TRBV10-3|NA
CAIRAKDTSTGELFF
TGTGCCATCAGAGCTAAGGACACCTCCACCGGGGAGCTGTTTTTT
>TRBJ2-1|NA|TRBV6-4|NA
CASSVEEGGDEQFF
TGTGCCAGCAGCGTAGAGGAGGGGGGGGATGAGCAGTTCTTC
>TRBJ1-6|NA|TRBV2|NA
CASRLSSYNSPLHF
TGTGCCAGCAGACTGAGCTCCTATAATTCACCCCTCCACTTT
>TRBJ1-2|NA|TRBV14|TRBD1
CASSRSGQGYGYTF
TGTGCCAGCAGCCGTTCAGGACAGGGTTATGGCTACACCTTC
>TRBJ1-2|NA|TRBV19|NA
CASSINRVNYGYTF
TGTGCCAGTAGTATCAATCGGGTGAACTATGGCTACACCTTC
>TRBJ1-2|once|TRBV5-1|NA
CASSLFDSNYGYTF
TGCGCCAGCAGCTTGTTTGACAGTAACTATGGCTACACCTTC
>TRBJ1-1|NA|TRBV5-1|NA
CASSLARDTEAFF
TGCGCCAGCAGCTTGGCCAGGGACACTGAAGCTTTCTTT
>TRBJ2-3|NA|TRBV7-8|TRBD2
CASSLGLAGGLTDTQYF
TGTGCCAGCAGCTTAGGGCTAGCGGGGGGGCTAACAGATACGCAGTATTTT
>TRBJ2-6|NA|TRBV10-3|NA
CAISTGTSGANVLTF
TGTGCCATCAGTACAGGGACCTCTGGGGCCAACGTCCTGACTTTC
>TRBJ2-1|NA|TRBV10-3|NA
CAISGVAEQFF
TGTGCCATCAGTGGAGTTGCTGAGCAGTTCTTC
>TRBJ2-2|NA|TRBV14|NA
CASSAGPTNTGELFF
TGTGCCAGCAGCGCAGGGCCTACGAACACCGGGGAGCTGTTTTTT
>TRBJ2-1|NA|TRBV5-1|NA
CASSLAGQSNEQFF
TGCGCCAGCAGCTTGGCCGGACAGAGCAATGAGCAGTTCTTC
>TRBJ2-3|NA|TRBV18|TRBD1
CASSLPTGGIADTQYF
TGTGCCAGCTCATTACCGACAGGGGGCATCGCCGATACGCAGTATTTT
>TRBJ1-1|NA|TRBV12-5|NA
CASASQGNTEAFF
TGTGCTAGTGCCTCGCAGGGGAACACTGAAGCTTTCTTT
>TRBJ1-2|NA|TRBV27|NA
CASSLSGRGGYGYTF
TGTGCCAGCAGTTTATCGGGTAGGGGCGGCTATGGCTACACCTTC
>TRBJ2-7|NA|TRBV19|NA
CASSQVRPGVGEQYF
TGTGCCAGTAGTCAGGTGAGGCCCGGGGTTGGCGAGCAGTACTTC
>TRBJ2-1|NA|TRBV7-3|TRBD2
CASSLLAGDYNEQFF
TGTGCCAGCAGCTTACTAGCGGGGGATTACAATGAGCAGTTCTTC
>TRBJ2-2|NA|TRBV28|NA
CASSTQGRGVGELFF
TGTGCCAGCAGCACACAGGGGCGCGGGGTCGGGGAGCTGTTTTTT
>TRBJ2-3|NA|TRBV5-1|TRBD1
CASSLASGTGETDTQYF
TGCGCCAGCAGCTTGGCCTCCGGGACAGGGGAAACAGATACGCAGTATTTT
>TRBJ2-3|NA|TRBV2|NA
CASNPQGPDTQYF
TGTGCCAGCAACCCACAGGGCCCCGATACGCAGTATTTT
>TRBJ2-2|NA|TRBV10-3|NA
CATTPQGNTGELFF
TGTGCCACCACCCCACAGGGGAACACCGGGGAGCTGTTTTTT
>TRBJ2-1|NA|TRBV12-5|TRBD2
CASGLVVERGGVYEQFF
TGTGCTAGTGGTTTGGTAGTGGAGCGGGGGGGAGTCTATGAGCAGTTCTTC
>TRBJ1-2|NA|TRBV5-6|NA
CASSLDGGAVEAHYGYTF
TGTGCCAGCAGCTTGGATGGCGGAGCCGTCGAGGCGCACTATGGCTACACCTTC
>TRBJ2-5|NA|TRBV5-4|NA
CASSLRGQETQYF
TGTGCCAGCAGCTTGCGGGGACAAGAGACCCAGTACTTC
>TRBJ1-1|NA|TRBV10-3|NA
CAIRWGNTEAFF
TGTGCCATCAGATGGGGCAACACTGAAGCTTTCTTT
>TRBJ2-3|once|TRBV7-9|NA
CASSPQGSGTDTQYF
TGTGCCAGCAGCCCCCAGGGGTCCGGCACAGATACGCAGTATTTT
>TRBJ2-1|NA|TRBV5-5|TRBD2
CASSLESGEYNEQFF
TGTGCCAGCAGCTTGGAGAGCGGGGAGTACAATGAGCAGTTCTTC
>TRBJ2-1|NA|TRBV28|NA
CASRGVGANEQFF
TGTGCCAGCCGGGGAGTCGGTGCCAATGAGCAGTTCTTC
>TRBJ1-4|NA|TRBV5-1|TRBD1
CASSDLATGFTTNEKLFF
TGCGCCAGCAGCGACCTCGCGACAGGGTTTACAACTAATGAAAAACTGTTTTTT
>TRBJ1-1|NA|TRBV2|NA
CANRGQTNTEAFF
TGTGCCAATCGCGGACAGACGAACACTGAAGCTTTCTTT